This T cell receptor (beta chain) was identified in a study of blood T cells in healthy people across ages. Study details: In model experiments, template switching was able to capture about one barcoded beta molecule for every two T cells that were present. General observations from the study: Age brought a roughly linear fall in TCR beta diversity measured per million T cells. Diversity was higher, and naive CD4+ cells more numerous, in long-lived donors than in aged donors.

PCR was performed a second time for about 7 to 12 cycles using a sample-barcoded 5' primer and a J-beta primer mix. Each cDNA was tagged by a template-switch adaptor containing 12 random nucleotides. Using its own MiXCR run on the 5' RACE reads, TCRdb lists one record per CDR3 protein. This sample yields 1,500,000 or so distinct CDR3 sequences, of which 45% to 70% are seen a single time; 5% to 7% belongs to the top ten. Note on this clonotype: What it binds is unknown. One end of the junction varies from germline; a read error may be responsible.

The TCR sequence derives from a man younger than 35 in good health. The sample comprised blood.

The CDR3 nucleotides are TGTGCCGGCAGTCAGGGACAGCTCACAGATACGCAGTATTTT. Residues: CAGSQGQLTDTQYF. This rearrangement joins TRBV6-2 or TRBV6-3 to TRBJ2-3; 7 bases line up with TRBD1. The CDR3 is 14 residues long. From germline, CDR1 is MNHEY and CDR2 SVGEGT.